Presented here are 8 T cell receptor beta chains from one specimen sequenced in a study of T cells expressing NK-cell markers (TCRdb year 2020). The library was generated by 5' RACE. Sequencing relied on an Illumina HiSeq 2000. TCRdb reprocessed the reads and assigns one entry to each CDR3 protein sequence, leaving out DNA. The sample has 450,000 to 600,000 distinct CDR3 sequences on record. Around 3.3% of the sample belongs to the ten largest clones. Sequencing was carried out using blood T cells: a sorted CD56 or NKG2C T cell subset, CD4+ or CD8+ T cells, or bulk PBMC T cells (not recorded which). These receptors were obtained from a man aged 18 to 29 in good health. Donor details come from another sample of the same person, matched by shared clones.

The CDR3 reads CATQGANEQFF. This chain links TRBV10-3 with TRBJ2-1; TCRdb outputs TRBD1, but without DNA this stays unchecked. The germline V gene encodes CDR1 ENHRY and CDR2 SYGVKD. This CDR3 contains 11 residues.

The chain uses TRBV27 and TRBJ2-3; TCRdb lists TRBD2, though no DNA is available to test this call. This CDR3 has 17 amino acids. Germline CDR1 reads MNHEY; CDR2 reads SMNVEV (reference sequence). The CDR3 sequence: CASSFRSGRANTDTQYF.

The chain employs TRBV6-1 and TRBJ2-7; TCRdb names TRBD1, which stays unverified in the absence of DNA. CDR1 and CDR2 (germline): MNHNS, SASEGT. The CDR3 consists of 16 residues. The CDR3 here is CASSPITGTGTLEQYF.

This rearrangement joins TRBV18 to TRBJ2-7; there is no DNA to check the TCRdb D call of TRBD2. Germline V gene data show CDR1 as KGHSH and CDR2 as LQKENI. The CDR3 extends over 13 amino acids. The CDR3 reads CASSPGREGRQYF.

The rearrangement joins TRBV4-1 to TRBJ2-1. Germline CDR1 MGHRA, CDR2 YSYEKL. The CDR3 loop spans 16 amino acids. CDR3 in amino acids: CASSQVESGSYNEQFF.

The CDR3: CASSVDLEGLSQFF. V is TRBV9 and J is TRBJ2-1; TCRdb returns TRBD2, unconfirmable since there is no DNA. Germline-derived CDR1 and CDR2 are SGDLS and YYNGEE. This CDR3 comprises 14 residues.

CDR3 loop: CASSPYYDWNTGELFF. V and J are TRBV7-2 and TRBJ2-2. CDR1 SGHTA and CDR2 FQGNSA come from the germline V gene. The CDR3 length is 16 residues.

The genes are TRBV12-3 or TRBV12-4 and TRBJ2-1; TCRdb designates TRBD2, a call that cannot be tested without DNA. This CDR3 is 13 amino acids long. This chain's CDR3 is CASIVSGRYEQFF.